A selection of T cell receptor beta chains follows, all from one sample in a study of CD8 T cells in Susac syndrome. Using its own MiXCR run on the immunoSEQ multiplex PCR reads, TCRdb lists one record per CDR3 protein. The sample has about 300,000 distinct CDR3 sequences; 85% are singletons. Sample: CD8+ T cells from PBMCs. The receptors here all came from a human donor with multiple sclerosis. CDR3s include the opening cysteine and the closing phenylalanine or tryptophan. Fields, in order: clone size, J gene, V gene, D gene, CDR3 DNA, CDR3 protein. The D gene is left open where the match is weak. Not all rows give a size; the values are once, few, many and, for expanded clones, a class.

-	TRBJ2-2	TRBV11-2	-	TGTGCCAGCAGCTTAGTTTACGGGGAGCTGTTTTTT	CASSLVYGELFF
-	TRBJ1-1	TRBV2	TRBD1	TGTGCCACCCTTGGACAGGGATTCCCCCTTGAAGCTTTCTTT	CATLGQGFPLEAFF
once	TRBJ2-2	TRBV23-1	-	TGCGCCAGCAGTCGTTCGTACACCGGGGAGCTGTTTTTT	CASSRSYTGELFF
few	TRBJ2-7	TRBV11-1	TRBD2	TGTGCTTCAAGGCCTAGCGGGAGCTCCTACGAGCAGTACTTC	CASRPSGSSYEQYF
-	TRBJ2-7	TRBV27	-	TGTGCCAGCAGTTTATTAGGCGGGTTGAGCTCCTACGAGCAGTACTTC	CASSLLGGLSSYEQYF
-	TRBJ1-1	TRBV7-9	-	TGTGCCAGCGACCTCCCCGTTAGCGGGGGCTTGAACACTGAAGCTTTCTTT	CASDLPVSGGLNTEAFF
-	TRBJ2-7	TRBV10-3	TRBD2	TGTGCCATCAGTGAGTCGTCTAGCGGGAGTCCTCCAGCCTACGAGCAGTACTTC	CAISESSSGSPPAYEQYF
-	TRBJ2-7	TRBV9	-	TGTGCCAGCAGCGTAGACGGGTTAAAGGGGAACGAGCAGTACTTC	CASSVDGLKGNEQYF
-	TRBJ2-2	TRBV19	TRBD1	TGTGCCAGTAGTATATCTTTGGGCAGGGGGCTGAAAACCGGGGAGCTGTTTTTT	CASSISLGRGLKTGELFF
-	TRBJ1-1	TRBV7-8	-	TGTGCCAGCAGCCGCCCTCAGGGTTACACTGAAGCTTTCTTT	CASSRPQGYTEAFF
-	TRBJ2-7	TRBV30	TRBD2	TGTGCCTGGAGACCGCCTAGCGGGATCTACGAGCAGTACTTC	CAWRPPSGIYEQYF
once	TRBJ2-1	TRBV11-2	-	TGTGCCAGCAGCTTAGAGGCGGGAAAATCCCTCGTGTCCTACAATGAGCAGTTCTTC	CASSLEAGKSLVSYNEQFF
-	TRBJ2-1	TRBV27	-	TGTGCCAGCAACCCAGGAGGGGGGTACAATGAGCAGTTCTTC	CASNPGGGYNEQFF
-	TRBJ2-7	TRBV29-1	-	TGCAGCGTTCTCCTAATAGGGGAGACCTACGAGCAGTACTTC	CSVLLIGETYEQYF
-	TRBJ2-2	TRBV12-3/TRBV12-4	TRBD2	TGTGCCAGCAGTTTAGTTCTTAGCGGGAGCCCCTACACCGGGGAGCTGTTTTTT	CASSLVLSGSPYTGELFF
-	TRBJ2-5	TRBV30	-	TGTGCCTGGAGCCGTGGGTTCTCCAGGGACAAGGGGACTCAAGAGACCCAGTACTTC	CAWSRGFSRDKGTQETQYF
-	TRBJ2-1	TRBV7-9	TRBD2	TGTGCCAGCAGTCTCACCGGGACTAGCGGGAGGGGGGCCTACAATGAGCAGTTCTTC	CASSLTGTSGRGAYNEQFF
-	TRBJ2-1	TRBV20-1	TRBD2	TGCAGTGCTAGTCGGGTTGGCGTTAGCGGGAGGGTGGGGGTCAATGAGCAGTTCTTC	CSASRVGVSGRVGVNEQFF
-	TRBJ1-1	TRBV27	TRBD1	TGTGCCAGCAGGTGGACAGGGGGCGGTTCTGAAGCTTTCTTT	CASRWTGGGSEAFF
once	TRBJ2-2	TRBV7-9	-	TGTGCCGGCAGCTTAATGCGGGGTTCCACCGGGGAGCTGTTTTTT	CAGSLMRGSTGELFF